These 13 T cell receptor beta chains were all obtained from the same sample, sequenced in a study of shared T cell receptors in the human thymus. Measured with immunoSEQ multiplex PCR; TCRdb has only the in-frame clones, and not every one. Among hundreds of thousands of clones listed, 95% were seen once. What was sequenced was thymocytes. These receptors originate from a human donor.

V gene TRBV5-1 combines with J gene TRBJ1-5; unclear D gene. Germline values: CDR1 SGHRS, CDR2 YFSETQ. V was trimmed by 4 bases and J by 4 bases, leaving 15 bases between them. There are 15 residues in the CDR3. For the CDR3, the DNA is TGCGCCAGCAGCGCGAAACCGGGGAGGAATCAGCCCCAGCATTTT. This gives the protein CASSAKPGRNQPQHF.

The V call is TRBV20-1, the J call TRBJ2-5; TRBD2 agrees at 7 bases. The CDR3 totals 11 residues. Germline trimming cut 7 bases from V and 5 bases from J; bases unmatched to any gene: 4. Germline-derived CDR1 and CDR2 are DFQATT and SNEGSKA (reference sequence). The CDR3 loop reads CSDLREETQYF. In DNA, the CDR3 is TGCAGTGATTTGCGGGAGGAGACCCAGTACTTC.

The V call is TRBV27, the J call TRBJ1-5; tentatively, D is TRBD1 (6 bases). Per the germline V gene, CDR1 is MNHEY and CDR2 is SMNVEV (reference sequence). The CDR3 totals 13 residues. Trimming stripped 0 bases from V and 11 bases from J, with 11 bases between. The CDR3 loop is CASSLSGGGSQHF. The CDR3 nucleotides are TGTGCCAGCAGTTTATCGGGGGGCGGGTCCCAGCATTTT.

The CDR3 sequence: CASSQDYRDTGELFF. The CDR3 DNA reads as TGCGCCAGCAGCCAAGATTATCGGGACACCGGGGAGCTGTTTTTT. The chain has TRBV4-1 and TRBJ2-2; D gene ambiguous. The CDR3 is made up of 15 amino acids. The V end lost 0 bases, the J end lost 3 bases, and 8 bases lay between the germline ends. The V gene's germline CDR1 is MGHRA and CDR2 YSYEKL.

The J gene is TRBJ2-2, the V gene TRBV2; D not resolved. The CDR3 loop spans 11 amino acids. Trimming removed 7 bases at V and 2 bases at J, with 2 bases between. Germline V gives CDR1 SNHLY, CDR2 FYNNEI. The CDR3 loop reads CASINTGELFF. DNA for the CDR3: TGTGCCAGCATTAACACCGGGGAGCTGTTTTTT.

The chain links TRBV19 to TRBJ2-7; 8 bases match TRBD1. Unmatched junction bases numbered 4, after V lost 6 bases and J lost 3 bases. Germline CDR1 reads LNHDA; CDR2 reads SQIVND (reference sequence). The CDR3 totals 13 residues. The CDR3 loop is CASSRDRFYEQYF. The CDR3 bases are TGTGCCAGTAGCCGGGACAGGTTCTACGAGCAGTACTTC. Drawing the rest from reference TRBV19 and TRBJ2-7, the complete variable domain is DGGITQSPKYLFRKEGQNVTLSCEQNLNHDAMYWYRQDPGQGLRLIYYSQIVNDFQKGDIAEGYSVSREKKESFPLTVTSAQKNPTAFYLCASSRDRFYEQYFGPGTRLTVT.

This clone was found once. This chain joins TRBV20-1 and TRBJ1-2; possibly TRBD1 for D (5 bases). Germline V gene data show CDR1 as DFQATT and CDR2 as SNEGSKA (reference sequence). Trimming took 3 bases from V and 7 from J, leaving 6 bases between them. CDR3 length: 10 residues. The CDR3 reads CSASQGGYTF. CDR3 nucleotides: TGCAGTGCTAGCCAGGGTGGCTACACCTTC.

The chain links TRBV30 to TRBJ1-5; a possible D gene is TRBD1 (6 bases). The CDR3 has 14 amino acids. V was shortened by 3 bases and J by 1 base, with 10 bases between the two germline ends. The germline V gene encodes CDR1 GTSNPN and CDR2 SVGIG (reference sequence). The chain's CDR3 is CAWRQGESNQPQHF. The CDR3 nucleotides are TGTGCCTGGAGACAGGGCGAGAGCAATCAGCCCCAGCATTTT.

For this clone: One junction end does not reproduce the germline sequence, and a read error may be involved. The CDR3 region has the DNA TGTGCCAGCAGCGGGGAAACTAGCGGGAGCCCCTCCGACGAGCAGTACTTC. Amino acid sequence: CASSGETSGSPSDEQYF. This sequence joins TRBV9 and TRBJ2-7, with 11 nucleotides matching TRBD2. CDR1 and CDR2 (germline): SGDLS, YYNGEE. The CDR3 runs to 17 residues.

Points on this clone: At one boundary the junction diverges from the germline segment, which might be a read error. The chain joins TRBV7-7 to TRBJ2-1; D perhaps matches TRBD1 (6 bases). CDR3 size: 12 residues. In germline, CDR1 is SSHAT, CDR2 FNYEAQ (reference sequence). CDR3 sequence (DNA): TGTGCTAGCAGCTTGACAGGTGGTGAGCAGTTCTTC. Translated: CASSLTGGEQFF.

V and J are TRBV10-1 and TRBJ1-5; D is possibly TRBD1 (6 bases). CDR1 is WNHNN and CDR2 is SYGVQD in the germline V gene (reference sequence). V shed 7 bases and J shed 5 bases, with 21 bases lying between them. The CDR3 has 16 residues. The CDR3 loop is CASIRIRGIMDQPQHF. The DNA for the CDR3 is TGCGCCAGCATTAGAATCAGGGGTATAATGGATCAGCCCCAGCATTTT.

This rearrangement joins TRBV7-2 to TRBJ2-1, with 7 bases aligning to TRBD2. The ends lost 1 base at V and 8 bases at J; junction bases unmatched: 8. The CDR3 contains 15 residues. Germline V CDR1 and CDR2: SGHTA, FQGNSA. In nucleotides, the CDR3 is TGTGCCAGCAGCTTAGTCGGCGGGAGTCTCGATGAGCAGTTCTTC. This gives the protein CASSLVGGSLDEQFF.

The CDR3 loop is CASSLSGMEGNQPQHF. CDR3 sequence (DNA): TGTGCCAGCAGTTTATCCGGGATGGAAGGCAATCAGCCCCAGCATTTT. V and J are TRBV27 and TRBJ1-5; D remains ambiguous. From germline, CDR1 is MNHEY and CDR2 SMNVEV (reference sequence). V was cut by 0 bases and J by 2 bases, with 11 bases left in between. CDR3 length: 16 residues.